Listed below are T cell receptor beta chains from one sample, sequenced in a study of identical twins. TCRdb re-called the 5' RACE reads through MiXCR, storing one row per CDR3 protein. The repertoire includes approximately 550,000 distinct CDR3 sequences, 20% to 25% of them detected once, and around 0.47% sits in the top ten. The same specimen was also included in a second study, on yellow fever vaccine responses in identical twins.

Sequenced sample: CD4+ T cells sorted from blood. These receptors all stem from a woman aged 18-29 years in good health. Both conserved end residues are part of each CDR3. Fields, in order: J gene, D gene, clone size, V gene, CDR3 DNA, CDR3 protein. The D gene is left open where the match is weak. Size is omitted from some rows. Given values are once, few, many or a class for expanded clones.

J: TRBJ1-1
D: -
size: -
V: TRBV6-1
DNA: TGTGCCAGCAGTGCCTCAGGATCGGGACAAAAAACAGGTTTCTTT
CDR3: CASSASGSGQKTGFF

J: TRBJ2-7
D: TRBD1
size: -
V: TRBV5-8
DNA: TGTGCCAGCAGCCCCCGGACAGGCACCTACGAGCAGTACTTC
CDR3: CASSPRTGTYEQYF

J: TRBJ2-7
D: TRBD1
size: few
V: TRBV5-1
DNA: TGCGCCAGCAGCCCGGGTGGGACAGACTCCTACGAGCAGTACTTC
CDR3: CASSPGGTDSYEQYF

J: TRBJ2-3
D: TRBD2
size: few
V: TRBV5-1
DNA: TGCGCCAGCAGCATACTAGCGGGGACAGATACGCAGTATTTT
CDR3: CASSILAGTDTQYF

J: TRBJ2-7
D: -
size: few
V: TRBV11-2
DNA: TGTGCCAGCAGCTTACGGCAGGGTTGGAACGAGCAGTACTTC
CDR3: CASSLRQGWNEQYF

J: TRBJ1-1
D: -
size: -
V: TRBV27
DNA: TGTGCCAGCAGTCCCCAGGGAGGTGAAGCTTTCTTT
CDR3: CASSPQGGEAFF

J: TRBJ2-2
D: TRBD2
size: few
V: TRBV4-1
DNA: TGCGCCAGCAGCCAAGATAGGGGACTAGCGGGAGGTACCGGGGAGCTGTTTTTT
CDR3: CASSQDRGLAGGTGELFF

J: TRBJ2-1
D: TRBD2
size: few
V: TRBV5-1
DNA: TGCGCCAGCAACGAGGGCCGGACTAGCGGCGACAATGAGCAGTTCTTC
CDR3: CASNEGRTSGDNEQFF

J: TRBJ2-1
D: -
size: few
V: TRBV3-1
DNA: TGTGCCAGCAGCCAAGGATCGTGGGGAAATGAGCAGTTCTTC
CDR3: CASSQGSWGNEQFF

J: TRBJ2-2
D: -
size: -
V: TRBV24-1
DNA: TGTGCCACCAGTGATCCGGGGAACACCGGGGAGCTGTTTTTT
CDR3: CATSDPGNTGELFF

J: TRBJ2-2
D: -
size: few
V: TRBV11-2
DNA: TGTGCCAGCAGCATAAAAGCGAACACCGGGGAGCTGTTTTTT
CDR3: CASSIKANTGELFF

J: TRBJ2-5
D: TRBD1
size: -
V: TRBV6-6
DNA: TGTGCCAGCAGGGCACAGGGGGGAGAGACCCAGTACTTC
CDR3: CASRAQGGETQYF

J: TRBJ2-1
D: -
size: few
V: TRBV20-1
DNA: TGCAGTGCCCTCGACAATGAGCAGTTCTTC
CDR3: CSALDNEQFF

J: TRBJ1-1
D: -
size: -
V: TRBV5-1
DNA: TGCGCCAGCAGCTTGATGGTAGGGGGGATGAACACTGAAGCTTTCTTT
CDR3: CASSLMVGGMNTEAFF

J: TRBJ2-7
D: -
size: few
V: TRBV18
DNA: TGTGCCAGCTCACCTAGTACCGACGAGCAGTACTTC
CDR3: CASSPSTDEQYF

J: TRBJ1-6
D: -
size: -
V: TRBV4-2
DNA: TGTGCCAGCAGCCAAAAACCAGGGGACAATTCACCCCTCCACTTT
CDR3: CASSQKPGDNSPLHF

J: TRBJ1-3
D: -
size: few
V: TRBV12-3/TRBV12-4
DNA: TGTGCCAGCAGGCCCGCAGGGTCTGGAAACACCATATATTTT
CDR3: CASRPAGSGNTIYF

J: TRBJ2-3
D: -
size: few
V: TRBV7-3
DNA: TGTGCCAGCAGCTTAAGTCCAGCTCGCACAGATACGCAGTATTTT
CDR3: CASSLSPARTDTQYF

J: TRBJ2-1
D: -
size: -
V: TRBV20-1
DNA: TGCAGTGGGGGTCCCGGGACCTACAATGAGCAGTTCTTC
CDR3: CSGGPGTYNEQFF

J: TRBJ2-7
D: TRBD2
size: -
V: TRBV5-1
DNA: TGCGCCAGCAGCCCGATCCTCGGGACTATTATCGGCTACGAGCAGTACTTC
CDR3: CASSPILGTIIGYEQYF

J: TRBJ2-4
D: -
size: -
V: TRBV6-1
DNA: TGTGCCAGCAGGGAGTTAGGGCAGGGTGAAAACATTCAGTACTTC
CDR3: CASRELGQGENIQYF

J: TRBJ2-1
D: TRBD2
size: -
V: TRBV6-5
DNA: TGTGCCAGCAGTTCACCTAGCGGGGGGGGTTACAATGAGCAGTTCTTC
CDR3: CASSSPSGGGYNEQFF

J: TRBJ2-7
D: TRBD2
size: -
V: TRBV12-3/TRBV12-4
DNA: TGTGCCAGCAGTCGCGCCCCCCTAGCGGGGGTTTACGAGCAGTACTTC
CDR3: CASSRAPLAGVYEQYF

J: TRBJ2-2
D: TRBD2
size: many
V: TRBV20-1
DNA: TGCAGTGCTATCGCGGGAGGGAACACCGGGGAGCTGTTTTTT
CDR3: CSAIAGGNTGELFF

J: TRBJ1-6
D: TRBD1
size: few
V: TRBV6-1
DNA: TGTGCCAGCAGCGAAAAAGGTCAGGGGACAGGTTCACCCCTCCACTTT
CDR3: CASSEKGQGTGSPLHF

J: TRBJ2-1
D: TRBD1
size: -
V: TRBV7-9
DNA: TGTGCCAGCCACCCCCGTGGGACAGGGGCTAACAATGAGCAGTTCTTC
CDR3: CASHPRGTGANNEQFF

J: TRBJ2-1
D: -
size: few
V: TRBV12-3/TRBV12-4
DNA: TGTGCCAGCAGTCCCGCACTAGGTAATGAGCAGTTCTTC
CDR3: CASSPALGNEQFF